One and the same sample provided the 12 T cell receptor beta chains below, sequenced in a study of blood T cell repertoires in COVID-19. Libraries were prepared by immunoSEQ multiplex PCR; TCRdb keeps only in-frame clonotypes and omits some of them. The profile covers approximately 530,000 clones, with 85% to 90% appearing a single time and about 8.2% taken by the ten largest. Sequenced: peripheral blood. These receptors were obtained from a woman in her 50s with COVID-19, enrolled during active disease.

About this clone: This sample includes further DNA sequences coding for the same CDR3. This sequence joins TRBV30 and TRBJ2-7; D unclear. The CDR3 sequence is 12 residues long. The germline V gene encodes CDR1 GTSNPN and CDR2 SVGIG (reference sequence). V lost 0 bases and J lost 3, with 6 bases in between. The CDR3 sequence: CAWSVSYYEQYF. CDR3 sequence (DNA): TGTGCCTGGAGTGTGAGCTACTACGAGCAGTACTTC. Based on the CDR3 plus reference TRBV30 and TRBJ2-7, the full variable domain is SQTIHQWPATLVQPVGSPLSLECTVEGTSNPNLYWYRQAAGRGLQLLFYSVGIGQISSEVPQNLSASRPQDRQFILSSKKLLLSDSGFYLCAWSVSYYEQYFGPGTRLTVT.

The CDR3 reads CASSPGQGVGQYF. The CDR3 DNA is TGCGCCAGCAGCCCCGGACAGGGGGTCGGGCAGTACTTC. The chain links TRBV10-1 to TRBJ2-7, with 10 bases identical to TRBD1. The CDR3 has 13 amino acids. Germline CDR1 is WNHNN and CDR2 is SYGVQD (reference sequence). V was clipped by 6 bases and J by 9 bases; unmatched bases: 8.

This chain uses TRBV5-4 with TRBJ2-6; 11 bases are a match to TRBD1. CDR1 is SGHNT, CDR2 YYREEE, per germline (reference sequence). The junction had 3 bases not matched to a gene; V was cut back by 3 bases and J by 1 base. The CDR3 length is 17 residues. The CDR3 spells CASSSGTGGSGANVLTF. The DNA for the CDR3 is TGTGCCAGCAGCTCCGGGACAGGGGGATCTGGGGCCAACGTCCTGACTTTC. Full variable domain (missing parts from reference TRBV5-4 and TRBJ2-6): ETGVTQSPTHLIKTRGQQVTLRCSSQSGHNTVSWYQQALGQGPQFIFQYYREEENGRGNFPPRFSGLQFPNYSSELNVNALELDDSALYLCASSSGTGGSGANVLTFGAGSRLTVL.

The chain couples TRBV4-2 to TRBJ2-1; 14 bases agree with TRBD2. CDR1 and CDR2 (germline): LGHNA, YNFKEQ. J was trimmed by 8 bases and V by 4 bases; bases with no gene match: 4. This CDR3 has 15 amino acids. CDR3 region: CASSLTSGGGYEQFF. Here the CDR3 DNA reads TGTGCCAGCAGCCTGACTAGCGGGGGGGGCTATGAGCAGTTCTTC.

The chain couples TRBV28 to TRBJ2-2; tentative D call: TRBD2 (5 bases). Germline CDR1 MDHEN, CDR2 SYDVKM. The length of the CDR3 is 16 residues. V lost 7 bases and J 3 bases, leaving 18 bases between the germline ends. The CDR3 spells CASTSSGLRDTGELFF. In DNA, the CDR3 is TGTGCCAGCACTTCCTCGGGGTTACGAGACACCGGGGAGCTGTTTTTT.

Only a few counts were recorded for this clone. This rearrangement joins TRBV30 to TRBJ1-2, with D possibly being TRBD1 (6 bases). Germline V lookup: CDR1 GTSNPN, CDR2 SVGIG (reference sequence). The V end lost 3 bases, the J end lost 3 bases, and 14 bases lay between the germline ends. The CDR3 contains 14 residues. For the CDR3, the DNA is TGTGCCTGGAGGGAGAGGGACAACTACTATGGCTACACCTTC. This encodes CAWRERDNYYGYTF.

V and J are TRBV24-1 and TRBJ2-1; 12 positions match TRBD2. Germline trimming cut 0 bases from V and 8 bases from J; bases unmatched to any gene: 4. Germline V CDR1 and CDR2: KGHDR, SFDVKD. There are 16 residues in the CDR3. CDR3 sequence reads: CATSDLRLAGVDEQFF. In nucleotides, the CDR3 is TGTGCCACCAGTGATTTGCGACTAGCGGGGGTGGATGAGCAGTTCTTC.

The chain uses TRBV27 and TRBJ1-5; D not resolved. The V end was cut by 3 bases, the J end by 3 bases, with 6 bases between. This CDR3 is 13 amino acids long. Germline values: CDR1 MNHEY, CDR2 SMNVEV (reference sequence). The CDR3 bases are TGTGCCAGCAGTTTCGGGGTCAATCAGCCCCAGCATTTT. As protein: CASSFGVNQPQHF.

In nucleotides, the CDR3 is TGTGCCACCAGTGATTCAGACAGCCCCCACTACGAGCAGTACTTC. This codes for CATSDSDSPHYEQYF. The rearrangement links TRBV24-1 to TRBJ2-7, with D perhaps matching TRBD1 (5 bases). V was clipped by 2 bases and J by 3 bases, with 13 bases between them. The CDR3 is made up of 15 amino acids. The germline V gene encodes CDR1 KGHDR and CDR2 SFDVKD.

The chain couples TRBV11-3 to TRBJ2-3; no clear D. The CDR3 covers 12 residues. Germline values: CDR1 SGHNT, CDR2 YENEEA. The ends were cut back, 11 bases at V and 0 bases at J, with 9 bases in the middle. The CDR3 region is CASSRSTDTQYF. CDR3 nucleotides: TGTGCCTCATCGCGTAGCACAGATACGCAGTATTTT.

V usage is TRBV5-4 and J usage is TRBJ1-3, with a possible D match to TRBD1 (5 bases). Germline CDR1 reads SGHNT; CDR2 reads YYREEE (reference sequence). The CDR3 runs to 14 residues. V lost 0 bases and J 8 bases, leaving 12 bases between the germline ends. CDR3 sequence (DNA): TGTGCCAGCAGCTTGGGGGGGGACTGGGACACCATATATTTT. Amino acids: CASSLGGDWDTIYF.

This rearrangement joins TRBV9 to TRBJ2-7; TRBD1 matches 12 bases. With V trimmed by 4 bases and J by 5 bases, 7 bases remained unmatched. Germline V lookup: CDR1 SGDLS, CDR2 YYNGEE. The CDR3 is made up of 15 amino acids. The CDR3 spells CASSSSGTGGDEQYF. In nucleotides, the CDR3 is TGTGCCAGCAGCTCATCCGGGACAGGGGGCGACGAGCAGTACTTC.